The sequence of this TCR beta chain was determined in a study of blood T cells in healthy people across ages. The study, taken as a whole, reports: Diversity was higher, and naive CD4+ cells more numerous, in long-lived donors than in aged donors. Unsorted PBMCs blocked a conclusive comparison of naive and antigen-experienced cells.

The CDR3 runs 16 residues. Concerning this clonotype itself: Its target is not known.

A sample-barcoded 5' primer and a J-beta primer mix were used in a second PCR of roughly 6 to 11 cycles. A template-switch adaptor with 12 random nucleotides tagged each cDNA molecule. The yield of each sample was at least 3 million CDR3-containing paired-end reads. TCRdb itself ran the 5' RACE reads through MiXCR, one entry per CDR3 protein. The table shows around 1.7 million distinct CDR3 sequences, with under 30% occurring only once. This receptor was taken from a woman aged 30 to 39 in good health. Sequencing was performed on blood. V and J are TRBV21-1 and TRBJ1-1. TRBV21-1 is deemed a pseudogene. Written as DNA, the CDR3 is TGTGCCAGCAGCTCTCAAGGGTTTCTACCGAACACTGAAGCTTTCTTT. Its translation: CASSSQGFLPNTEAFF.